Listed here are 8 T cell receptor beta chains from one sample, sequenced in a study of blood T cell repertoires in COVID-19. Assay: immunoSEQ multiplex PCR; the TCRdb copy retains only in-frame clones and omits some. The table has around 310,000 clones, 89% seen once. Sequenced: PBMCs or T cells enriched from blood (not recorded which). These receptor sequences come from a woman aged 40 to 50 who had recovered from COVID-19.

The rearrangement joins TRBV29-1 to TRBJ2-5; 8 bases are shared with TRBD2. J gave up 7 bases and V 0 bases, and 10 bases lay outside the gene matches. The length of the CDR3 is 15 residues. The germline V gene has CDR1 SQVTM and CDR2 ANQGSEA. CDR3 amino acids: CSVEDPGLAGTTQYF. The DNA for the CDR3 is TGCAGCGTTGAAGATCCCGGACTAGCCGGGACGACCCAGTACTTC.

V usage is TRBV7-3 and J usage is TRBJ2-1; 8 bases agree with TRBD2. Trimming removed 1 base from V and 5 bases from J; junction bases left unmatched: 13. The CDR3 spans 18 residues. Germline assignment: CDR1 SGHTA and CDR2 FQGTGA. The CDR3 reads CASSLIGLAGGRHNEQFF. CDR3 coding DNA: TGTGCCAGCAGCTTAATTGGCCTAGCGGGTGGAAGACACAATGAGCAGTTCTTC.

J is TRBJ1-3 and V is TRBV12-3 or TRBV12-4; D may be TRBD1 (5 bases). With 7 bases removed from V and 2 bases from J, the gap between germline ends came to 9 bases. The CDR3 is 13 residues long. CDR3 in DNA: TGTGCCAGCACCCAGGGCGCTGGAAACACCATATATTTT. Translated, it gives CASTQGAGNTIYF.

The chain joins TRBV18 to TRBJ2-7, with D perhaps matching TRBD1 (6 bases). Germline V gives CDR1 KGHSH, CDR2 LQKENI. CDR3 length: 14 residues. With 2 bases removed from V and 6 bases from J, the gap between germline ends came to 14 bases. The CDR3 DNA reads TGTGCCAGCTCACCAGGGACAAGGGTCCCCGAGCAGTACTTC. Protein product: CASSPGTRVPEQYF.

The chain links TRBV4-1 to TRBJ1-2; 8 positions agree with TRBD1. CDR3 length equals 15 residues. Per germline, CDR1 MGHRA and CDR2 YSYEKL. With V trimmed by 6 bases and J by 1 base, 7 bases remained unmatched. The CDR3 nucleotides read TGCGCCAGCAGTCTCTTCGGACAGGGTAACTATGGCTACACCTTC. Its protein is CASSLFGQGNYGYTF.

The gene calls are TRBV4-1 and TRBJ2-2, with D perhaps TRBD2 (6 bases). The CDR3 length is 16 residues. Germline loops: CDR1 MGHRA, CDR2 YSYEKL. Trimming removed 0 bases at V and 6 bases at J, with 14 bases between. The CDR3 nucleotides read TGCGCCAGCAGCCAAGATAAGGGTGGACTACCCGGGGAGCTGTTTTTT. The encoded protein is CASSQDKGGLPGELFF.

The V call is TRBV5-5, the J call TRBJ2-2, with 14 nucleotides matching TRBD2. Looked up from germline, CDR1 is SGHKS and CDR2 is YYEKEE (reference sequence). The CDR3 has 17 residues. V lost 4 bases to trimming and J lost 5 bases; unmatched junction nucleotides: 7. The DNA for the CDR3 is TGTGCCAGCAGCCGGGGACTAGCGGGAGTTTTTACCGGGGAGCTGTTTTTT. Its protein is CASSRGLAGVFTGELFF. Complete variable domain (other parts from reference TRBV5-5 and TRBJ2-2): DAGVTQSPTHLIKTRGQQVTLRCSPISGHKSVSWYQQVLGQGPQFIFQYYEKEERGRGNFPDRFSARQFPNYSSELNVNALLLGDSALYLCASSRGLAGVFTGELFFGEGSRLTVL.

This chain connects TRBV19 to TRBJ1-3; 7 positions agree with TRBD1. The CDR3 runs 16 residues. Germline V CDR1 and CDR2: LNHDA, SQIVND (reference sequence). V was pared by 1 base and J by 0 bases, with 3 bases of the junction left unmatched. CDR3 protein: CASSIAGTASGNTIYF. In nucleotides, the CDR3 is TGTGCCAGTAGTATAGCCGGGACAGCCTCTGGAAACACCATATATTTT.